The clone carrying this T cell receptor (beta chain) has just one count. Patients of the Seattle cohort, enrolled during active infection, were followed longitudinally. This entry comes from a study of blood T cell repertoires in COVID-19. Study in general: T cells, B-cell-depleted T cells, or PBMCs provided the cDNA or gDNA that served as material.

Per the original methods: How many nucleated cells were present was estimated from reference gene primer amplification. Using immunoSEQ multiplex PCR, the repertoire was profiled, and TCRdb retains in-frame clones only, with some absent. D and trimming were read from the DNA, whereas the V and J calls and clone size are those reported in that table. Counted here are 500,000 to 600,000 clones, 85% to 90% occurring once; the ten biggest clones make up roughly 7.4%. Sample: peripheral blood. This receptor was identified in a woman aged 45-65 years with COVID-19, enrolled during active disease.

CDR3 region: CASSEGGWTEAFF. Written as DNA, the CDR3 is TGTGCCAGCTCCGAGGGGGGGTGGACTGAAGCTTTCTTT. The J gene is TRBJ1-1, the V gene TRBV9; tentatively, D is TRBD1 (6 bases). This CDR3 comprises 13 residues. Trimming left V 7 bases short and J 5 bases short, with 15 bases between. Germline loops: CDR1 SGDLS, CDR2 YYNGEE.